The 28 T cell receptor beta chains presented below share a single source sample, sequenced in a study of cytomegalovirus exposure and HLA in healthy donors. 60 Vbeta and 13 Jbeta primers were used in PCR. The protocol was immunoSEQ multiplex PCR, while the TCRdb copy is restricted to in-frame clones and leaves out a portion. This table holds fewer than 95,000 clones, around 76% found once. The sample was PBMCs. These receptor sequences come from a man aged 25 to 45 in good health and CMV-seronegative.

The rearrangement joins TRBV7-2 to TRBJ1-5; 10 bases are a match to TRBD1. CDR1 is SGHTA and CDR2 is FQGNSA in the germline V gene. The CDR3 totals 14 residues. The V and J ends lost 6 bases and 4 bases, in that order; junction bases with no gene match: 3. CDR3 residues: CASSRDRGNQPQHF. The CDR3 DNA sequence: TGTGCCAGCAGTCGGGACAGGGGAAATCAGCCCCAGCATTTT.

The V gene is TRBV6-1, the J gene TRBJ1-5, with D possibly matching TRBD1 (5 bases). The CDR3 loop spans 15 amino acids. V dropped 2 bases and J dropped 2 bases, with 10 bases sitting between them. The germline V gene has CDR1 MNHNS and CDR2 SASEGT. This chain's CDR3 is CASSEFGGGNQPQHF. The DNA of the CDR3 is TGTGCCAGCAGTGAATTCGGGGGGGGCAATCAGCCCCAGCATTTT.

The chain links TRBV2 to TRBJ2-1; 10 nucleotides agree with TRBD2. The CDR3 length is 15 residues. Per the germline V gene, CDR1 is SNHLY and CDR2 is FYNNEI. J gave up 1 base and V 6 bases, and 3 bases lay outside the gene matches. CDR3 residues: CASRLAGGSYNEQFF. Written as DNA, the CDR3 is TGTGCCAGCAGGTTAGCGGGAGGATCCTACAATGAGCAGTTCTTC.

The chain carries TRBV6-5 and TRBJ2-3; 7 bases fit TRBD1. This CDR3 comprises 12 residues. CDR1 and CDR2 from the germline V gene are MNHEY and SVGAGI. Germline trimming cut 4 bases from V and 8 bases from J; bases unmatched to any gene: 3. The CDR3 DNA reads TGTGCCAGCAGTTCAACAGGGGTTACGCAGTATTTT. This sequence encodes CASSSTGVTQYF.

This chain uses TRBV4-1 with TRBJ2-1; D gene uncertain. This CDR3 region has 12 residues. Between the trimmed V and J ends, which lost 1 base and 9 bases, there was a span of 7 bases. Per germline, CDR1 MGHRA and CDR2 YSYEKL. CDR3 residues: CASSQVISEQFF. The CDR3 nucleotides are TGCGCCAGCAGCCAAGTAATTAGTGAGCAGTTCTTC.

This clone was detected only a few times. This sequence joins TRBV18 and TRBJ2-5; D is uncertain. The J call may be in error: the DNA end matches TRBJ2-7 better. CDR1 is KGHSH and CDR2 is LQKENI in the germline V gene. The CDR3 loop spans 14 amino acids. The CDR3 DNA is TGTGCCAGCTCACCCCTAATAGAGGCCTACGAGCAGTACTTC. Translating gives CASSPLIEAYEQYF.

The genes are TRBV15 and TRBJ2-7, with D possibly being TRBD1 (5 bases). This CDR3 has 14 residues. Germline V lookup: CDR1 LNHNV, CDR2 YYDKDF (reference sequence). V gave up 5 bases and J gave up 1 base, with 12 bases separating them. The CDR3 region has the DNA TGTGCCACCAGCGGCGACAGAAAATCCTACGAGCAGTACTTC. Translated: CATSGDRKSYEQYF.

This sequence joins TRBV6-4 and TRBJ2-2; the match to TRBD1 covers 11 bases. V was clipped by 3 bases and J by 7 bases; unmatched bases: 4. The CDR3 totals 15 residues. CDR1 and CDR2 from the germline V gene are MRHNA and SNTAGT. Written as DNA, the CDR3 is TGTGCCAGCAGTGAAGGACAGGGGGCGAACGGGGAGCTGTTTTTT. Protein: CASSEGQGANGELFF.

This chain uses TRBV7-2 with TRBJ1-2; possibly TRBD1 for D (6 bases). V dropped 4 bases and J dropped 5 bases, with 14 bases sitting between them. This CDR3 has 14 residues. Germline CDR1 reads SGHTA; CDR2 reads FQGNSA. CDR3 nucleotide sequence: TGTGCCAGCAGCTCATTCGGGACAACATATGGCTACACCTTC. Amino acids: CASSSFGTTYGYTF.

A few counts support this clone. The chain links TRBV11-2 to TRBJ1-1; D might be TRBD1 (5 bases). The V and J ends lost 0 bases and 6 bases respectively, with 8 bases between them. The V gene's germline CDR1 is SGHAT and CDR2 FQNNGV. The CDR3 sequence is 13 residues long. The CDR3 region has the DNA TGTGCCAGCAGCTTAGACAGGGCAGCTGAAGCTTTCTTT. Amino acid sequence: CASSLDRAAEAFF.

V gene TRBV2 combines with J gene TRBJ2-1; perhaps TRBD2 as D (7 bases). The CDR3 spans 15 residues. Trimming stripped 3 bases from V and 7 bases from J, with 16 bases between. CDR1 is SNHLY, CDR2 FYNNEI, per germline. DNA of the CDR3: TGTGCCAGCAGTGATTCCGGGGGGCCCACTAATGAGCAGTTCTTC. Encoded protein: CASSDSGGPTNEQFF.

The chain uses TRBV7-3 and TRBJ1-2; perhaps TRBD1 as D (6 bases). CDR1 and CDR2 from the germline V gene are SGHTA and FQGTGA. The ends were cut back, 5 bases at V and 1 base at J, with 14 bases in the middle. This CDR3 region has 15 residues. The CDR3 region has the DNA TGTGCCAGCAGCCGAAACAGGGAAAGTAACTATGGCTACACCTTC. Translated, it gives CASSRNRESNYGYTF.

The chain employs TRBV27 and TRBJ1-6; TRBD1 might be the D (5 bases). Per the germline V gene, CDR1 is MNHEY and CDR2 is SMNVEV (reference sequence). Trimming cost V 0 bases and J 0 bases, with 15 bases left between them. The CDR3 runs 19 residues. This CDR3 is CASSLSGPGRGSYNSPLHF. The DNA for the CDR3 is TGTGCCAGCAGTTTATCGGGTCCGGGGAGGGGCTCCTATAATTCACCCCTCCACTTT.

The chain links TRBV29-1 to TRBJ1-1; 7 nucleotides line up with TRBD1. The CDR3 runs 13 residues. V lost 6 bases to trimming and J lost 0 bases; unmatched junction nucleotides: 4. Germline assignment: CDR1 SQVTM and CDR2 ANQGSEA. The CDR3, as DNA: TGCAGCGTGACCGGGACAGTGAACACTGAAGCTTTCTTT. Translating gives CSVTGTVNTEAFF.

The gene calls are TRBV5-4 and TRBJ1-2; 7 nucleotides agree with TRBD1. Trimming took 4 bases from V and 4 from J; bases not matched to a gene: 7. Per germline, CDR1 SGHNT and CDR2 YYREEE (reference sequence). This CDR3 spans 14 amino acids. DNA of the CDR3: TGTGCCAGCAGCCCACCGGGACAGAGCTATGGCTACACCTTC. Protein sequence: CASSPPGQSYGYTF.

The count of this clone is one. The chain links TRBV5-4 to TRBJ1-2; 10 positions match TRBD1. After removal of 0 bases from V and 6 bases from J, the junction contained 2 bases not matched to a gene. This CDR3 comprises 14 residues. The germline V gene encodes CDR1 SGHNT and CDR2 YYREEE (reference sequence). The CDR3, as DNA: TGTGCCAGCAGCTTGGGGGACAGGGGAGATGGCTACACCTTC. Its protein product is CASSLGDRGDGYTF.

This chain joins TRBV11-3 and TRBJ2-7, with 9 bases lining up with TRBD1. V shed 4 bases and J 2 bases; nucleotides not matched to a gene: 12. The CDR3 runs 17 residues. Germline V gene sequence: CDR1 SGHNT, CDR2 YENEEA. CDR3: CASSYGQGKHNTYEQYV. DNA for the CDR3: TGTGCCAGCAGCTACGGACAGGGGAAGCATAACACCTACGAGCAGTACGTC.

The chain joins TRBV5-1 to TRBJ2-3; no definite D call. The germline V gene has CDR1 SGHRS and CDR2 YFSETQ. Trimming removed 1 base from V and 0 bases from J, with 12 bases in between. The CDR3 length is 16 residues. CDR3 residues: CASSLTAVSSTDTQYF. The CDR3 DNA follows: TGCGCCAGCAGCTTGACTGCGGTTTCTAGCACAGATACGCAGTATTTT.

The chain joins TRBV5-1 to TRBJ2-5, with TRBD2 matching 14 bases. The CDR3 has 17 residues. V lost 4 bases to trimming and J lost 5 bases; unmatched junction nucleotides: 10. The germline V gene has CDR1 SGHRS and CDR2 YFSETQ. CDR3 region: CASSDQGLAGVVETQYF. CDR3 in DNA: TGCGCCAGCAGCGACCAGGGACTAGCGGGAGTAGTGGAGACCCAGTACTTC.

As concerns this clone: At one end, the junction sequence differs from germline, possibly due to a read error. This chain joins TRBV19 and TRBJ2-7, with a weak D call TRBD1 (7 bases). The V gene's germline CDR1 is LNHDA and CDR2 SQIVND (reference sequence). CDR3 length equals 17 residues. This CDR3 reads CTSSIGGGTATTYEQYF. The CDR3 DNA is TGTACCAGTAGTATAGGGGGCGGGACAGCCACTACCTACGAGCAGTACTTC. Drawing the rest from reference TRBV19 and TRBJ2-7, the complete variable domain is DGGITQSPKYLFRKEGQNVTLSCEQNLNHDAMYWYRQDPGQGLRLIYYSQIVNDFQKGDIAEGYSVSREKKESFPLTVTSAQKNPTAFYLCTSSIGGGTATTYEQYFGPGTRLTVT.

V gene TRBV7-8 combines with J gene TRBJ1-5; D is unclear. The CDR3 has 19 amino acids. Germline CDR1 reads SGHVS; CDR2 reads FQNEAQ. V was trimmed by 5 bases and J by 7 bases, leaving 30 bases between them. Here the CDR3 reads CASSLYPRTGNKREQPQHF. CDR3 DNA: TGTGCCAGCAGCCTATACCCTAGGACGGGGAACAAGAGGGAACAGCCCCAGCATTTT.

Here the CDR3 DNA reads TGTGCCAGCAGCTTGGACAGGGGGACGGGAAACACCATATATTTT. It specifies CASSLDRGTGNTIYF. The V call is TRBV7-6, the J call TRBJ1-3; 10 bases match TRBD1. Germline-derived CDR1 and CDR2 are SGHVS and FNYEAQ. CDR3 length equals 15 residues. V dropped 3 bases and J dropped 4; count of bases not matched to a gene: 3.

The DNA for the CDR3 is TGTGCCAGCAGCATCCTGACAGGGGAGGTCACTGAAGCTTTCTTT. Amino acids: CASSILTGEVTEAFF. The chain employs TRBV7-9 and TRBJ1-1; 8 nucleotides align to TRBD1. The CDR3 is 15 residues long. The germline V gene has CDR1 SEHNR and CDR2 FQNEAQ (reference sequence). Trimming removed 5 bases from V and 4 bases from J; junction bases left unmatched: 9.

The chain is built from TRBV4-2 and TRBJ1-1; D perhaps matches TRBD1 (5 bases). Germline V gene sequence: CDR1 LGHNA, CDR2 YNFKEQ. This CDR3 comprises 19 residues. Trimming shortened V by 4 bases and J by 4 bases, and 28 bases separated the two germline ends. The CDR3 loop is CASSPPLGTDKGDFTEAFF. The CDR3 DNA is TGTGCCAGCAGCCCACCCCTAGGAACAGACAAAGGGGATTTCACTGAAGCTTTCTTT.

This clone is judged medium-sized. The rearrangement joins TRBV6-1 to TRBJ2-1; 9 bases fit TRBD1. The CDR3 totals 13 residues. The V gene's germline CDR1 is MNHNS and CDR2 SASEGT. Trimming removed 8 bases from V and 7 bases from J; junction bases left unmatched: 6. The CDR3 spells CASGDRDRNEQFF. Written as DNA, the CDR3 is TGTGCCAGCGGGGACAGGGATAGAAATGAGCAGTTCTTC.

This clone was observed a handful of times. J is TRBJ2-1 and V is TRBV5-1, with TRBD2 as a possible D gene (7 bases). Germline CDR1 and CDR2: SGHRS and YFSETQ. The CDR3 length is 15 residues. Trimming pared 5 bases from V and 2 bases from J, leaving 14 bases between. This CDR3 reads CASRTEGGAYNEQFF. The CDR3 DNA follows: TGCGCCAGCAGAACCGAAGGGGGGGCCTACAATGAGCAGTTCTTC.

The chain combines TRBV5-6 with TRBJ1-1, with a possible D match to TRBD1 (6 bases). The germline V gene has CDR1 SGHDT and CDR2 YYEEEE. Trimming took 4 bases from V and 5 from J, leaving 15 bases between them. CDR3 size: 14 residues. The CDR3 bases are TGTGCCAGCAGCGGTGGGACATTTGGGACTGAAGCTTTCTTT. Protein sequence: CASSGGTFGTEAFF.

The chain recombines TRBV19 with TRBJ1-2; D might be TRBD1 (5 bases). Germline values: CDR1 LNHDA, CDR2 SQIVND (reference sequence). The CDR3 spans 15 residues. Between the trimmed V and J ends, which lost 3 bases and 2 bases, there was a span of 13 bases. The CDR3 region is CASSMGLVGNYGYTF. The CDR3 DNA is TGTGCCAGTAGTATGGGGCTCGTCGGGAACTATGGCTACACCTTC. Full variable domain (remainder filled in from reference TRBV19 and TRBJ1-2): DGGITQSPKYLFRKEGQNVTLSCEQNLNHDAMYWYRQDPGQGLRLIYYSQIVNDFQKGDIAEGYSVSREKKESFPLTVTSAQKNPTAFYLCASSMGLVGNYGYTFGSGTRLTVV.